This is a list of T cell receptor beta chains from one sample in a study of identical twins. MiXCR was run by TCRdb on the 5' RACE reads, yielding one entry per CDR3 protein. Among 450,000 to 500,000 distinct CDR3 sequences listed, more than 13% were seen once. This sample was also put to use in a study of yellow fever vaccine responses in identical twins.

The sample taken for sequencing was CD4+ T cells sorted from blood. All receptors derive from a woman younger than 30 in good health. CDR3s include the opening cysteine and the closing phenylalanine or tryptophan. Fields, in order: D gene, J gene, V gene, clone size, CDR3 protein, CDR3 DNA. A D gene is named only where the DNA matches it firmly. Clone size is shown for a subset of rows, as once, few, many or a class of expanded clone.

D gene: TRBD1; J gene: TRBJ1-6; V gene: TRBV4-2; clone size: -; CDR3 protein: CASSQRTGKNSPLHF; CDR3 DNA: TGTGCCAGCAGTCAACGGACAGGGAAAAATTCACCCCTCCACTTT
D gene: TRBD1; J gene: TRBJ2-5; V gene: TRBV7-6; clone size: few; CDR3 protein: CASSLASGQGGETQYF; CDR3 DNA: TGTGCCAGCAGCTTAGCGTCCGGACAGGGAGGAGAGACCCAGTACTTC
D gene: -; J gene: TRBJ2-5; V gene: TRBV10-3; clone size: few; CDR3 protein: CAIRMGETQYF; CDR3 DNA: TGTGCCATCCGGATGGGGGAGACCCAGTACTTC
D gene: -; J gene: TRBJ1-6; V gene: TRBV12-3/TRBV12-4; clone size: -; CDR3 protein: CASSNGPHGSPLHF; CDR3 DNA: TGTGCCAGCAGCAACGGGCCCCACGGTTCACCCCTCCACTTT
D gene: -; J gene: TRBJ2-3; V gene: TRBV11-1; clone size: -; CDR3 protein: CASSLVRGAGAITDTQYF; CDR3 DNA: TGTGCCAGCAGCTTGGTTCGCGGCGCGGGGGCTATCACAGATACGCAGTATTTT
D gene: TRBD2; J gene: TRBJ2-7; V gene: TRBV20-1; clone size: -; CDR3 protein: CSAPGLAGGTYEQYF; CDR3 DNA: TGCAGTGCTCCGGGACTAGCGGGAGGTACCTACGAGCAGTACTTC
D gene: TRBD1; J gene: TRBJ2-6; V gene: TRBV2; clone size: -; CDR3 protein: CASSEFGQGMGFGANVLTF; CDR3 DNA: TGTGCCAGCAGTGAATTCGGACAGGGGATGGGCTTTGGGGCCAACGTCCTGACTTTC
D gene: -; J gene: TRBJ1-1; V gene: TRBV5-1; clone size: few; CDR3 protein: CASSPFGGTTMNTEAFF; CDR3 DNA: TGCGCCAGCAGCCCCTTCGGGGGGACCACTATGAACACTGAAGCTTTCTTT
D gene: -; J gene: TRBJ2-4; V gene: TRBV12-5; clone size: -; CDR3 protein: CASGADIAKNIQYF; CDR3 DNA: TGTGCTAGTGGCGCAGACATAGCCAAAAACATTCAGTACTTC
D gene: TRBD2; J gene: TRBJ2-1; V gene: TRBV6-2/TRBV6-3; clone size: -; CDR3 protein: CASSLAGGLGNEQFF; CDR3 DNA: TGTGCCAGCAGCCTAGCGGGAGGGCTGGGCAATGAGCAGTTCTTC
D gene: TRBD2; J gene: TRBJ2-7; V gene: TRBV18; clone size: -; CDR3 protein: CASSPRGTSYLIYEQYF; CDR3 DNA: TGTGCCAGCTCACCACGGGGGACTAGCTACCTGATCTACGAGCAGTACTTC
D gene: TRBD2; J gene: TRBJ2-1; V gene: TRBV24-1; clone size: few; CDR3 protein: CATSDSTESLAVEQFF; CDR3 DNA: TGTGCCACCAGTGATTCGACCGAATCTCTAGCGGTAGAGCAGTTCTTC
D gene: -; J gene: TRBJ2-5; V gene: TRBV7-2; clone size: few; CDR3 protein: CASSLAGGTKETQYF; CDR3 DNA: TGTGCCAGCAGCTTAGCGGGAGGTACTAAAGAGACCCAGTACTTC
D gene: -; J gene: TRBJ2-1; V gene: TRBV11-2; clone size: -; CDR3 protein: CASIRDGYNEQFF; CDR3 DNA: TGTGCCAGCATCCGGGACGGGTACAATGAGCAGTTCTTC
D gene: TRBD2; J gene: TRBJ2-1; V gene: TRBV5-1; clone size: many; CDR3 protein: CASRGTGGLAGYDEQFF; CDR3 DNA: TGCGCCAGCAGGGGGACAGGGGGACTAGCGGGGTATGATGAGCAGTTCTTC